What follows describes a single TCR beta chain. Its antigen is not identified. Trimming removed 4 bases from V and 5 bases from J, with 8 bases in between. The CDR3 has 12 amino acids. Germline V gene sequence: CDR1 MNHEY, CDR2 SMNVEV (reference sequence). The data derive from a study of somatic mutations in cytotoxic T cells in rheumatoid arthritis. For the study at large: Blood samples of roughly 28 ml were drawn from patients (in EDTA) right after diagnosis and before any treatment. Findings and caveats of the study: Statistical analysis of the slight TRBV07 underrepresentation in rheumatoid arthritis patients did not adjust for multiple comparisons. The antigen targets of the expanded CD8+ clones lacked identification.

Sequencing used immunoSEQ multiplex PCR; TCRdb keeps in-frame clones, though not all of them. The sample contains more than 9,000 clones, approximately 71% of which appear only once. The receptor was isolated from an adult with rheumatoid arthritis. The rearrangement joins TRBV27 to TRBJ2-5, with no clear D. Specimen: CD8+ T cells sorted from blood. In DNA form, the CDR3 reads TGTGCCAGCAGTTCCTCGTTGGAGACCCAGTACTTC. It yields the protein CASSSSLETQYF.